The 23 T cell receptor beta chains presented below share a single source sample, sequenced in a study of PD-L1 blockade in urothelial cancer. Profiling relied on immunoSEQ multiplex PCR, and the TCRdb table lists in-frame clones only, not all of them. The data show approximately 50,000 clones, 86% seen once. Time point specified: pretreatment peripheral blood. Specimen: PBMCs, collected around atezolizumab (anti-PD-L1) treatment. These receptors came from a man aged 55 to 69 with urothelial cancer.

The chain links TRBV19 to TRBJ1-2, with D unresolved. Trimming pared 4 bases from V and 7 bases from J, leaving 10 bases between. The CDR3 runs 12 residues. Germline lookup yields CDR1 LNHDA and CDR2 SQIVND (reference sequence). CDR3 DNA sequence: TGTGCCAGTAGTACTCGACAAGCTGGCTACACCTTC. Residues: CASSTRQAGYTF.

The chain carries TRBV18 and TRBJ1-2, with 10 bases that match TRBD1. The ends lost 6 bases at V and 0 bases at J; junction bases unmatched: 7. The CDR3 contains 16 residues. Germline V lookup: CDR1 KGHSH, CDR2 LQKENI. DNA of the CDR3: TGTGCCAGCTCGCAAGACAGGGGGCTATCTAACTATGGCTACACCTTC. Amino acids: CASSQDRGLSNYGYTF.

The chain combines TRBV19 with TRBJ1-1, with D perhaps TRBD1 (5 bases). The CDR3 extends over 16 amino acids. Germline V gives CDR1 LNHDA, CDR2 SQIVND (reference sequence). The germline V and J ends were trimmed by 6 bases and 4 bases, with 21 bases remaining between them. CDR3 loop: CASSNPGANGGTEAFF. For the CDR3, the DNA is TGTGCCAGTAGCAACCCCGGGGCCAACGGGGGCACTGAAGCTTTCTTT.

This chain connects TRBV7-9 to TRBJ2-2; TRBD2 aligns across 7 bases. V lost 2 bases and J lost 0; bases outside the gene matches: 3. Germline V gene sequence: CDR1 SEHNR, CDR2 FQNEAQ (reference sequence). CDR3 length equals 16 residues. The CDR3 nucleotides read TGTGCCAGCAGCTTAATCGGGACTACGAACACCGGGGAGCTGTTTTTT. Translation: CASSLIGTTNTGELFF.

The J gene is TRBJ1-6, the V gene TRBV9, with 8 bases that match TRBD1. Germline loops: CDR1 SGDLS, CDR2 YYNGEE. The CDR3 is 16 residues long. V gave up 3 bases and J gave up 9 bases; unmatched junction bases: 11. CDR3 residues: CASSALGQGAGSPLHF. The DNA for the CDR3 is TGTGCCAGCAGCGCATTGGGCCAGGGGGCAGGTTCACCCCTCCACTTT.

The gene calls are TRBV29-1 and TRBJ1-3; a possible D gene is TRBD1 (5 bases). There are 12 residues in the CDR3. CDR1 SQVTM and CDR2 ANQGSEA come from the germline V gene. V was pared by 7 bases and J by 2 bases, with 9 bases between. CDR3 in amino acids: CSAQGPGNTIYF. CDR3 nucleotide sequence: TGCAGCGCCCAGGGCCCTGGAAACACCATATATTTT.

The V and J genes are TRBV30 and TRBJ2-2, with D maybe TRBD1 (5 bases). The CDR3 loop spans 13 amino acids. Germline values: CDR1 GTSNPN, CDR2 SVGIG (reference sequence). V lost 0 bases and J lost 10, with 12 bases in between. CDR3 sequence (DNA): TGTGCCTGGAGTGTACTTTCGACAGCGGAGCTGTTTTTT. It is translated as CAWSVLSTAELFF. The entire variable domain, with the rest obtained from reference TRBV30 and TRBJ2-2, is as follows: SQTIHQWPATLVQPVGSPLSLECTVEGTSNPNLYWYRQAAGRGLQLLFYSVGIGQISSEVPQNLSASRPQDRQFILSSKKLLLSDSGFYLCAWSVLSTAELFFGEGSRLTVL.

This chain uses TRBV11-2 with TRBJ1-1; 8 bases map to TRBD1. There are 14 residues in the CDR3. Germline V gene lookup returns CDR1 SGHAT and CDR2 FQNNGV. After removal of 1 base from V and 6 bases from J, the junction contained 4 bases not matched to a gene. The CDR3 DNA reads as TGTGCCAGCAGCTTAGGCAGGGGGCATGCTGAAGCTTTCTTT. Protein sequence: CASSLGRGHAEAFF. Supplemented by reference TRBV11-2 and TRBJ1-1, the full variable domain reads EAGVAQSPRYKIIEKRQSVAFWCNPISGHATLYWYQQILGQGPKLLIQFQNNGVVDDSQLPKDRFSAERLKGVDSTLKIQPAKLEDSAVYLCASSLGRGHAEAFFGQGTRLTVV.

This chain connects TRBV5-6 to TRBJ1-2; D not certain. V was trimmed by 0 bases and J by 6 bases, leaving 9 bases between them. Germline CDR1 reads SGHDT; CDR2 reads YYEEEE. CDR3 size: 13 residues. CDR3 nucleotide sequence: TGTGCCAGCAGCTTGGCCGGGAGGCATGGCTACACCTTC. Its translation: CASSLAGRHGYTF.

The chain recombines TRBV30 with TRBJ2-5; a weak D match, TRBD2 (5 bases). V gave up 0 bases and J gave up 9 bases, with 17 bases separating them. Germline values: CDR1 GTSNPN, CDR2 SVGIG (reference sequence). The CDR3 has 14 residues. CDR3 amino acids: CAWSVGSGSKAQYF. CDR3 sequence (DNA): TGTGCCTGGAGTGTAGGATCGGGAAGTAAGGCCCAGTACTTC. The whole variable domain, remainder taken from reference TRBV30 and TRBJ2-5, is SQTIHQWPATLVQPVGSPLSLECTVEGTSNPNLYWYRQAAGRGLQLLFYSVGIGQISSEVPQNLSASRPQDRQFILSSKKLLLSDSGFYLCAWSVGSGSKAQYFGPGTRLLVL.

The chain has TRBV25-1 and TRBJ2-5, with D tentatively TRBD1 (5 bases). The CDR3 spans 14 residues. Trimming pared 4 bases from V and 2 bases from J, leaving 11 bases between. The V gene's germline CDR1 is MGHDK and CDR2 SYGVNS. CDR3 DNA: TGTGCCAGCAGTGGAGACCAGGGACAAGAGACCCAGTACTTC. Its translation: CASSGDQGQETQYF.

V and J are TRBV5-1 and TRBJ2-1, with D perhaps TRBD1 (6 bases). The germline V and J ends were trimmed by 4 bases and 1 base, with 12 bases remaining between them. The CDR3 contains 15 residues. The V gene's germline CDR1 is SGHRS and CDR2 YFSETQ. In nucleotides, the CDR3 is TGCGCCAGCAGCCACCACAGGGAGTCCTACAATGAGCAGTTCTTC. This translates into CASSHHRESYNEQFF.

The chain couples TRBV5-1 to TRBJ1-1; 9 bases align to TRBD1. This CDR3 contains 15 residues. Per germline, CDR1 SGHRS and CDR2 YFSETQ. V lost 4 bases to trimming and J lost 2 bases; unmatched junction nucleotides: 6. CDR3 amino acids: CASSPDRGRNTEAFF. In nucleotides, the CDR3 is TGCGCCAGCAGCCCGGACAGGGGCCGTAACACTGAAGCTTTCTTT.

The rearrangement joins TRBV4-1 to TRBJ1-2, with 11 positions matching TRBD1. This CDR3 region has 19 residues. Unmatched junction bases numbered 11, after V lost 0 bases and J lost 2 bases. Germline V gene sequence: CDR1 MGHRA, CDR2 YSYEKL. The CDR3 region is CASSQDPKGQGGSNYGYTF. The CDR3 DNA reads TGCGCCAGCAGCCAAGATCCTAAGGGACAGGGGGGATCCAACTATGGCTACACCTTC.

The V gene is TRBV6-5, the J gene TRBJ1-5, with a tentative D call TRBD1 (6 bases). The CDR3 covers 14 residues. V lost 2 bases, J lost 1 base, and 6 bases lay in between. The V gene's germline CDR1 is MNHEY and CDR2 SVGAGI. CDR3 amino acids: CASSYGQSNQPQHF. CDR3 sequence (DNA): TGTGCCAGCAGTTACGGACAGAGCAATCAGCCCCAGCATTTT.

CDR3 loop: CASSPPANYGYTF. The CDR3 DNA follows: TGTGCCAGCTCACCCCCTGCTAACTATGGCTACACCTTC. The chain is built from TRBV18 and TRBJ1-2; D unclear. The CDR3 sequence is 13 residues long. Germline CDR1 KGHSH, CDR2 LQKENI. V gave up 3 bases and J gave up 0 bases, with 5 bases separating them.

The V call is TRBV5-1, the J call TRBJ2-1; tentatively, D is TRBD1 (7 bases). The V and J ends lost 4 bases and 9 bases respectively, with 14 bases between them. Per the germline V gene, CDR1 is SGHRS and CDR2 is YFSETQ. This CDR3 has 13 amino acids. The DNA for the CDR3 is TGCGCCAGCAGCCCGAACAGGGGAGGTGAGCAGTTCTTC. The encoded protein is CASSPNRGGEQFF.

This chain uses TRBV6-4 with TRBJ1-2, with a weak D call TRBD1 (6 bases). Germline V gives CDR1 MRHNA, CDR2 SNTAGT. V was trimmed by 5 bases and J by 8 bases, leaving 18 bases between them. This CDR3 has 14 amino acids. Here the CDR3 DNA reads TGTGCCAGCAGTCCACAGGGAGGGATGGAGGGCTACACCTTC. Protein sequence: CASSPQGGMEGYTF.

This clone came up once. The rearrangement joins TRBV9 to TRBJ2-1; 8 positions match TRBD2. Germline-derived CDR1 and CDR2 are SGDLS and YYNGEE. The CDR3 totals 18 residues. V gave up 0 bases and J gave up 4 bases; unmatched junction bases: 12. The CDR3 here is CASSVDPSAGGLYNEQFF. The CDR3 DNA is TGTGCCAGCAGCGTAGATCCCTCGGCGGGGGGCCTTTACAATGAGCAGTTCTTC.

V and J are TRBV5-1 and TRBJ1-5; D gene uncertain. There are 14 residues in the CDR3. Trimming removed 5 bases at V and 4 bases at J, with 13 bases between. CDR1 is SGHRS and CDR2 is YFSETQ in the germline V gene. The CDR3 region has the DNA TGCGCCAGCAGAGACGGCGGAGAAAATCAGCCCCAGCATTTT. It is translated as CASRDGGENQPQHF.

The V gene is TRBV7-8, the J gene TRBJ1-2, with a weak D call TRBD1 (6 bases). Germline assignment: CDR1 SGHVS and CDR2 FQNEAQ. V lost 5 bases to trimming and J lost 0 bases, with 13 bases between them. This CDR3 contains 15 residues. The CDR3 loop is CASSLPRDTNYGYTF. The CDR3 DNA reads as TGTGCCAGCAGCCTACCGAGGGACACTAACTATGGCTACACCTTC.

Only a few counts were recorded for this clone. V and J are TRBV6-5 and TRBJ1-2, with D perhaps matching TRBD1 (5 bases). With 7 bases removed from V and 7 bases from J, the gap between germline ends came to 16 bases. This CDR3 has 13 amino acids. The germline gives CDR1 MNHEY, CDR2 SVGAGI. The DNA of the CDR3 is TGTGCCAGCACCTCGACAACAGGACCTGGCTACACCTTC. Its protein is CASTSTTGPGYTF.

V usage is TRBV7-3 and J usage is TRBJ1-1; 7 bases are shared with TRBD1. This CDR3 has 16 residues. V lost 5 bases and J lost 3; bases outside the gene matches: 12. CDR1 SGHTA and CDR2 FQGTGA come from the germline V gene. CDR3: CASSLMGGGTDTEAFF. DNA for the CDR3: TGTGCCAGCAGCCTAATGGGGGGCGGGACAGACACTGAAGCTTTCTTT.